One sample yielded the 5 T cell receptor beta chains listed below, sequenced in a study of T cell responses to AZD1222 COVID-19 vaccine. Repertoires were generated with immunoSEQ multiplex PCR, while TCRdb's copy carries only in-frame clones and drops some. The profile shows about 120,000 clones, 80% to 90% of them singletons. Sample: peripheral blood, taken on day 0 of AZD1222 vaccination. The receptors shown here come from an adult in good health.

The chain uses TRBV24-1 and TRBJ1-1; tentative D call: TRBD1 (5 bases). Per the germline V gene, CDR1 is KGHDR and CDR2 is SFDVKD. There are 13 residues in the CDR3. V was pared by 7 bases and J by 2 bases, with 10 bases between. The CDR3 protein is CATSGGGNTEAFF. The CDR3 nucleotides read TGTGCCACCAGCGGGGGAGGAAACACTGAAGCTTTCTTT.

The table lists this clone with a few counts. The CDR3 DNA reads TGTGCCTGGGAACCGGGACAGGGACCCAATGAGCAGTTCTTC. This sequence encodes CAWEPGQGPNEQFF. The V call is TRBV30, the J call TRBJ2-1, with TRBD1 identical over 9 bases. The CDR3 loop spans 14 amino acids. Germline CDR1 and CDR2: GTSNPN and SVGIG (reference sequence). J gave up 6 bases and V 5 bases, and 8 bases lay outside the gene matches.

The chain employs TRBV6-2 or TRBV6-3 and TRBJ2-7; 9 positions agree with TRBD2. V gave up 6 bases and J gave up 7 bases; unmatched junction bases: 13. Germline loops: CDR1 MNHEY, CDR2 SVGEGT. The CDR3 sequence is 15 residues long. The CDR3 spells CASSSPGGRAFEQYF. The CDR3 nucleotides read TGTGCCAGCAGCTCCCCCGGCGGGAGGGCCTTTGAGCAGTACTTC.

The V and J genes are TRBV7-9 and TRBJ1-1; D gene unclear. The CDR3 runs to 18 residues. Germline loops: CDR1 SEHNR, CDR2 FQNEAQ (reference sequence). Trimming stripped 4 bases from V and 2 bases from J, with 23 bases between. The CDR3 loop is CASSSLGWEGAKNTEAFF. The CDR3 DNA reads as TGTGCCAGCAGCTCGCTCGGATGGGAGGGAGCCAAAAACACTGAAGCTTTCTTT.

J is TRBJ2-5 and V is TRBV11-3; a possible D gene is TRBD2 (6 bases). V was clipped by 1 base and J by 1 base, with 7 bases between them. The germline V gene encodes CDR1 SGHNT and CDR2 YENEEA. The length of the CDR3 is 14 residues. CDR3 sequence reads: CASSLGGVQETQYF. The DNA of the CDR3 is TGTGCCAGCAGCTTAGGGGGGGTCCAAGAGACCCAGTACTTC. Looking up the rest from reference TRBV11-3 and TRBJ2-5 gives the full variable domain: EAGVVQSPRYKIIEKKQPVAFWCNPISGHNTLYWYLQNLGQGPELLIRYENEEAVDDSQLPKDRFSAERLKGVDSTLKIQPAELGDSAVYLCASSLGGVQETQYFGPGTRLLVL.